This T cell receptor (beta chain) comes out of a study of molecular identifiers for immune sequencing clone quantification. Study-wide results and limits: Clones exceeding 20 RNA copies carried over 97% of effector molecules but under 1% of naive-cell molecules. Even with around 1 million naive cells present, spiked Jurkat TCR RNA from one cell was reportedly detectable.

The authors built bulk TCR libraries by previously described methods with listed TCR primers. A single record per CDR3 protein comes from TCRdb applying MiXCR to the PCR reads. This table holds 300,000 to 350,000 distinct CDR3 sequences, over 20% found once. This clonotype has at least ten counts. The antigen is undetermined. Naive CD8 T cells were FACS-sorted by CD8+CD4-CCR7+CD45RA+ markers. The sequence came from a human donor in good health. Some libraries in this study had Jurkat cell RNA spiked in. Sequencing input: naive CD8+ T cells from blood, with Jurkat cell RNA spiked in. Subset in this sample: FACS-sorted CD8+CD4-CCR7+CD45RA+ naive T cells.

The CDR3 coding sequence is TGCGCCAGCAGCCCCGGAAGGGGGGAGGGCCGGGACATTCAGTACTTC. Its protein product is CASSPGRGEGRDIQYF. J is TRBJ2-4 and V is TRBV4-3; perhaps TRBD2 as D (7 bases). Trimming left V 4 bases short and J 8 bases short, with 21 bases between. The CDR3 consists of 16 residues. Germline loops: CDR1 LGHNA, CDR2 YSLEER.